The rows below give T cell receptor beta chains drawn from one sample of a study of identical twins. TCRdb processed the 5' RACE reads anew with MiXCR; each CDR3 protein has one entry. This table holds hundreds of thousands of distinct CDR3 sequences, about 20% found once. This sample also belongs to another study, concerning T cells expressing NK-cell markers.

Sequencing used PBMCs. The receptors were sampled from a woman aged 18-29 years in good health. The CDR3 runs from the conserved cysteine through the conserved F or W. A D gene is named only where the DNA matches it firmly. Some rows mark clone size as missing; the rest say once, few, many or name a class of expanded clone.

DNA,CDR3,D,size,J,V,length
TGTGCCACCAGCCGCCGAACAGGGGACACCGGGGAGCTGTTTTTT,CATSRRTGDTGELFF,TRBD1,-,TRBJ2-2,TRBV15,15
TGTGCCAGCAGTTTAGGGACCTACTCCAATGAGCAGTTCTTC,CASSLGTYSNEQFF,-,many,TRBJ2-1,TRBV12-3/TRBV12-4,14
TGTGCCAGCAGCGGCTACAGCACCGGGGAGCTGTTTTTT,CASSGYSTGELFF,-,few,TRBJ2-2,TRBV9,13
TGTGCCATCAAGTTAGGACAGGGGTCCTACGAGCAGTACTTC,CAIKLGQGSYEQYF,TRBD1,-,TRBJ2-7,TRBV10-3,14
TGTGCCAGCAAGCGGGAGGCTAGCACAGATACGCAGTATTTT,CASKREASTDTQYF,TRBD2,once,TRBJ2-3,TRBV6-1,14
TGTGCCAGCAGCCAAGAGGGGATTACTTACGAGCAGTACTTC,CASSQEGITYEQYF,-,few,TRBJ2-7,TRBV4-2,14
TGTGCCAGCAGTCACCGGGACAGTAACACCGGGGAGCTGTTTTTT,CASSHRDSNTGELFF,TRBD1,-,TRBJ2-2,TRBV11-3,15
TGCGCCAGCAGCTTTAGCGGGGACGGGACCGGGGAGCTGTTTTTT,CASSFSGDGTGELFF,TRBD2,few,TRBJ2-2,TRBV5-1,15
TGTGCCAGCAGCCCCTACGGGGGGAGTAGCGGGAGATACGAGCAGTACTTC,CASSPYGGSSGRYEQYF,TRBD2,many,TRBJ2-7,TRBV6-1,17
TGCGCCAGCAGCTCCCCGACAGGGGGGAGATCCGGGGAGCTGTTTTTT,CASSSPTGGRSGELFF,TRBD1,-,TRBJ2-2,TRBV5-1,16
TGTGCCAGCCTCCGCGGAGGCGCCCTGAACACTGAAGCTTTCTTT,CASLRGGALNTEAFF,-,-,TRBJ1-1,TRBV11-3,15
TGTGCCAGCACCTCAGATTTACACGAGCAGTACTTC,CASTSDLHEQYF,-,many,TRBJ2-7,TRBV12-3/TRBV12-4,12
TGCGCCAGCAGTCACGGGCCGAACACTGAAGCTTTCTTT,CASSHGPNTEAFF,-,-,TRBJ1-1,TRBV10-1,13
TGTGCCAGCAGTTTTTTCGGGAACACTGAAGCTTTCTTT,CASSFFGNTEAFF,-,few,TRBJ1-1,TRBV12-3/TRBV12-4,13
TGCTCGACAGGGACTAATGAAAAACTGTTTTTT,CSTGTNEKLFF,TRBD1,few,TRBJ1-4,TRBV20-1,11